The 13 T cell receptor beta chains reported below all come from one sample, sequenced in a study of blood T cell repertoires in COVID-19. Clones were sequenced by immunoSEQ multiplex PCR, and TCRdb holds only the in-frame ones, with some missing. Among under 300,000 clones listed, 65% to 85% were seen once. The sequenced material came from peripheral blood. These receptors originate from a woman in her forties who had recovered from COVID-19.

CDR3 nucleotide sequence: TGTGCCAGCAGCCGTCGGACAGTCGACGAGCAGTACTTC. Residues: CASSRRTVDEQYF. The chain is built from TRBV28 and TRBJ2-7; D might be TRBD1 (6 bases). CDR1 is MDHEN, CDR2 SYDVKM, per germline. V lost 6 bases and J lost 5, with 14 bases in between. There are 13 residues in the CDR3.

The gene calls are TRBV5-4 and TRBJ2-5, with D maybe TRBD1 (5 bases). CDR3 size: 14 residues. The ends were cut back, 3 bases at V and 4 bases at J, with 13 bases in the middle. The germline V gene has CDR1 SGHNT and CDR2 YYREEE (reference sequence). The CDR3 DNA sequence: TGTGCCAGCAGCTCGCAGGGTCGGATAGAGACCCAGTACTTC. It translates to CASSSQGRIETQYF.

V gene TRBV19 combines with J gene TRBJ1-2; no firm D call. The CDR3 has 16 residues. The V gene lost 3 bases and the J gene lost 4 bases, with 18 bases spanning the gap. Germline loops: CDR1 LNHDA, CDR2 SQIVND (reference sequence). The CDR3 region is CASSMGGLLDGYGYTF. DNA for the CDR3: TGTGCCAGTAGTATGGGAGGACTCCTAGATGGCTATGGCTACACCTTC.

V and J are TRBV7-2 and TRBJ1-3; D might be TRBD1 (5 bases). In germline, CDR1 is SGHTA, CDR2 FQGNSA. Trimming took 5 bases from V and 0 from J, leaving 11 bases between them. The CDR3 contains 15 residues. The CDR3 nucleotides are TGTGCCAGCAGCACGCGGACAAGCTCTGGAAACACCATATATTTT. Encoded protein: CASSTRTSSGNTIYF.

The chain combines TRBV7-9 with TRBJ1-5; 9 bases match TRBD1. The CDR3 is 16 residues long. J lost 2 bases, V lost 5 bases, and 7 bases had no gene match. The germline V gene has CDR1 SEHNR and CDR2 FQNEAQ (reference sequence). CDR3 in amino acids: CASSPGTGRGNQPQHF. DNA of the CDR3: TGTGCCAGCAGCCCCGGGACAGGGAGAGGCAATCAGCCCCAGCATTTT.

The rearrangement uses TRBV7-9 and TRBJ2-6, with D tentatively TRBD1 (6 bases). The CDR3 runs 18 residues. CDR1 and CDR2 (germline): SEHNR, FQNEAQ (reference sequence). The V gene lost 5 bases and the J gene lost 3 bases, with 20 bases spanning the gap. The CDR3 is CASSQGQPYGGGANVLTF. The CDR3 bases are TGTGCCAGCAGCCAAGGACAGCCCTATGGAGGTGGGGCCAACGTCCTGACTTTC. The entire variable domain, with the rest obtained from reference TRBV7-9 and TRBJ2-6, is as follows: DTGVSQNPRHKITKRGQNVTFRCDPISEHNRLYWYRQTLGQGPEFLTYFQNEAQLEKSRLLSDRFSAERPKGSFSTLEIQRTEQGDSAMYLCASSQGQPYGGGANVLTFGAGSRLTVL.

The V call is TRBV19, the J call TRBJ2-7; 7 bases agree with TRBD1. This CDR3 comprises 14 residues. Germline V CDR1 and CDR2: LNHDA, SQIVND (reference sequence). V dropped 5 bases and J dropped 6; count of bases not matched to a gene: 10. Here the CDR3 reads CASSPDRDVREQYF. DNA for the CDR3: TGTGCCAGTAGTCCTGACAGGGATGTGCGCGAGCAGTACTTC.

A remark on this clone: In the same sample, other DNA sequences code for this CDR3. The V gene is TRBV2, the J gene TRBJ1-1; D call uncertain. The CDR3 has 12 amino acids. Per germline, CDR1 SNHLY and CDR2 FYNNEI. Trimming took off 5 bases at V and 5 bases at J, with 9 bases between the two ends. The CDR3 sequence is CASSPGVTEAFF. The CDR3 bases are TGTGCCAGCAGTCCCGGGGTAACTGAAGCTTTCTTT.

The V and J genes are TRBV12-3 or TRBV12-4 and TRBJ2-1; TRBD2 is a possible D gene (5 bases). V was trimmed by 1 base and J by 8 bases, leaving 9 bases between them. The CDR3 has 13 amino acids. The CDR3 spells CASSLELVDEQFF. The CDR3 DNA follows: TGTGCCAGCAGTTTAGAACTAGTGGATGAGCAGTTCTTC.

The V call is TRBV9, the J call TRBJ2-3, with D possibly matching TRBD1 (5 bases). The CDR3 covers 19 residues. Per germline, CDR1 SGDLS and CDR2 YYNGEE. Deletions cut 0 bases from V and 2 bases from J, with 22 bases between. The chain's CDR3 is CASSVAGAVRGLTTDTQYF. The CDR3, as DNA: TGTGCCAGCAGCGTAGCTGGAGCCGTAAGGGGTCTGACCACAGATACGCAGTATTTT.

As to this clone: Other DNA sequences from this sample encode an identical CDR3 as well. The V call is TRBV19, the J call TRBJ1-1; no reliable D call. The germline V gene has CDR1 LNHDA and CDR2 SQIVND (reference sequence). V lost 3 bases and J 2 bases, leaving 10 bases between the germline ends. The CDR3 has 14 residues. CDR3 region: CASSILGRNTEAFF. The CDR3 nucleotides read TGTGCCAGTAGTATCTTGGGCCGAAACACTGAAGCTTTCTTT.

The rearrangement links TRBV6-6 to TRBJ2-7, with 12 positions matching TRBD1. V gave up 6 bases and J gave up 6 bases; unmatched junction bases: 9. The CDR3 loop spans 15 amino acids. Germline loops: CDR1 MNHNY, CDR2 SVGAGI (reference sequence). The CDR3 region has the DNA TGTGCCAGCAGCTATGTGGGACAGGGGGCTGCCGAGCAGTACTTC. Translating it yields CASSYVGQGAAEQYF.

Written as DNA, the CDR3 is TGCGCCAGCAGCTTGGGCCCAGGTTACCAAGAGACCCAGTACTTC. Its translation is CASSLGPGYQETQYF. The V and J genes are TRBV5-1 and TRBJ2-5; D unresolved. V was pared by 0 bases and J by 0 bases, with 9 bases between. In germline, CDR1 is SGHRS, CDR2 YFSETQ. This CDR3 has 15 residues. Variable domain in full (rest from reference TRBV5-1 and TRBJ2-5): KAGVTQTPRYLIKTRGQQVTLSCSPISGHRSVSWYQQTPGQGLQFLFEYFSETQRNKGNFPGRFSGRQFSNSRSEMNVSTLELGDSALYLCASSLGPGYQETQYFGPGTRLLVL.